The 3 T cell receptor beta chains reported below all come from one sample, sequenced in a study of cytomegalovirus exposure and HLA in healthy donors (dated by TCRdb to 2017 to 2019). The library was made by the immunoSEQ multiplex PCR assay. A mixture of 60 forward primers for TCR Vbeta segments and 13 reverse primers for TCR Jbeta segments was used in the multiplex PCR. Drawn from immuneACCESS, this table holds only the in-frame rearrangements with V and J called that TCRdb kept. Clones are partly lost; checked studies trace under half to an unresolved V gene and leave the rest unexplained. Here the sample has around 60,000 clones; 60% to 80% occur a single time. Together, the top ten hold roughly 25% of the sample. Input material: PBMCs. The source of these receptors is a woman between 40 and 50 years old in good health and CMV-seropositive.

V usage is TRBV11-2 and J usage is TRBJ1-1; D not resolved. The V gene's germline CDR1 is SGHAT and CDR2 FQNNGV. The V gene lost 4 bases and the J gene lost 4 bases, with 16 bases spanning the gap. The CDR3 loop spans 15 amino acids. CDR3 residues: CASSSAEVMFTEAFF. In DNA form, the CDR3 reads TGTGCCAGCAGCTCTGCTGAGGTGATGTTCACTGAAGCTTTCTTT.

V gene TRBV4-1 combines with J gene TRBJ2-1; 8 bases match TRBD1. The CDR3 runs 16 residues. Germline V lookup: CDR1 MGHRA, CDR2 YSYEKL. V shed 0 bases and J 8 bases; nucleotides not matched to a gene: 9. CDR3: CASSQDLQGAWDEQFF. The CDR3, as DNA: TGCGCCAGCAGCCAAGATCTCCAGGGGGCTTGGGATGAGCAGTTCTTC.

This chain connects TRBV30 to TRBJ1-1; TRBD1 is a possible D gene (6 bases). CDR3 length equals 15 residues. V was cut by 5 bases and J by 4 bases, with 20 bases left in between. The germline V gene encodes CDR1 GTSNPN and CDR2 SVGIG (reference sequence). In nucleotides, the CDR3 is TGTGCCTGGGGCCCTCCTGGGGGCGCTGGCACTGAAGCTTTCTTT. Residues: CAWGPPGGAGTEAFF.